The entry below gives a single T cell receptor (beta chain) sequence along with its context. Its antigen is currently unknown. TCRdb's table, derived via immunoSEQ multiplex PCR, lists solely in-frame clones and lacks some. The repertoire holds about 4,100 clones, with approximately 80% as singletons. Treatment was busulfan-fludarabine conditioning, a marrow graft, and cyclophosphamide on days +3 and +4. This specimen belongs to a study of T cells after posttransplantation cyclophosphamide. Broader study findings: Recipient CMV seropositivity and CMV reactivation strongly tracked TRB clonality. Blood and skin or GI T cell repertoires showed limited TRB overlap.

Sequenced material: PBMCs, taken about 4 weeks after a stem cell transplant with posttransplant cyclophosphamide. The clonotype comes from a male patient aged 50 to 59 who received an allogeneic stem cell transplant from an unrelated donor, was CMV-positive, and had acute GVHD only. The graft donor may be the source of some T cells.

The CDR3: CASSSQGAGTDTQYF. DNA of the CDR3: TGCGCCAGCAGCTCTCAGGGGGCTGGCACAGATACGCAGTATTTT. This chain links TRBV5-1 with TRBJ2-3, with 8 bases matching TRBD1. CDR1 is SGHRS, CDR2 YFSETQ, per germline. This CDR3 region has 15 residues. V trimming: 3 bases; J trimming: 1 base; junction bases outside the gene matches: 4.